This entry lists 21 T cell receptor beta chains sequenced from one sample in a study of cytomegalovirus exposure and HLA in healthy donors. Measured with immunoSEQ multiplex PCR; TCRdb has only the in-frame clones, and not every one. Counted here are 71,000 or so clones, over 85% occurring once; the ten biggest clones make up about 1.4%. Sequenced input: PBMCs. The receptor set was obtained from a man aged 18-30 years in good health and CMV-seropositive.

The chain links TRBV4-1 to TRBJ2-3, with 12 bases aligning to TRBD2. The CDR3 runs 16 residues. Germline CDR1 and CDR2: MGHRA and YSYEKL. V shed 4 bases and J 4 bases; nucleotides not matched to a gene: 6. CDR3 protein: CASSPQLAGGADTQYF. Here the CDR3 DNA reads TGCGCCAGCAGCCCCCAACTAGCGGGAGGCGCAGATACGCAGTATTTT.

This sequence joins TRBV5-1 and TRBJ1-2, with TRBD1 matching over 7 bases. The CDR3 has 16 residues. With 3 bases clipped from V and 0 bases from J, the junction kept 8 bases outside the gene matches. Per the germline V gene, CDR1 is SGHRS and CDR2 is YFSETQ. CDR3 protein: CASSSGTEITNYGYTF. The CDR3 DNA is TGCGCCAGCAGCTCGGGGACAGAAATAACTAACTATGGCTACACCTTC. The whole variable domain, remainder taken from reference TRBV5-1 and TRBJ1-2, is KAGVTQTPRYLIKTRGQQVTLSCSPISGHRSVSWYQQTPGQGLQFLFEYFSETQRNKGNFPGRFSGRQFSNSRSEMNVSTLELGDSALYLCASSSGTEITNYGYTFGSGTRLTVV.

The gene calls are TRBV6-5 and TRBJ1-2, with D tentatively TRBD1 (6 bases). This CDR3 comprises 12 residues. Per the germline V gene, CDR1 is MNHEY and CDR2 is SVGAGI. V dropped 10 bases and J dropped 4 bases, with 13 bases sitting between them. The DNA for the CDR3 is TGTGCCACTGCAGGGGTGGGCTATGGCTACACCTTC. Encoded protein: CATAGVGYGYTF.

The rearrangement links TRBV7-8 to TRBJ1-2, with TRBD1 matching over 8 bases. The V gene end was trimmed by 5 bases and the J gene end by 2 bases; junction bases not matched to a gene: 13. This CDR3 comprises 17 residues. Germline V gives CDR1 SGHVS, CDR2 FQNEAQ. In DNA, the CDR3 is TGTGCCAGCAGCACGCGGATCCCAGGGGGCATGAACTATGGCTACACCTTC. This sequence encodes CASSTRIPGGMNYGYTF.

This chain uses TRBV5-4 with TRBJ2-2, with D unclear. CDR1 is SGHNT and CDR2 is YYREEE in the germline V gene (reference sequence). This CDR3 spans 16 amino acids. Trimming took off 1 base at V and 0 bases at J, with 10 bases between the two ends. The CDR3 is CASSLFHRSNTGELFF. CDR3 in DNA: TGTGCCAGCAGCTTGTTCCACAGATCGAACACCGGGGAGCTGTTTTTT.

The rearrangement joins TRBV13 to TRBJ1-1; no clear D. Germline CDR1 reads PRHDT; CDR2 reads FYEKMQ (reference sequence). The length of the CDR3 is 14 residues. The germline V and J ends were trimmed by 5 bases and 0 bases, with 10 bases remaining between them. The CDR3 reads CASSTEDMNTEAFF. The CDR3 DNA follows: TGTGCCAGCAGCACGGAAGACATGAACACTGAAGCTTTCTTT.

The rearrangement joins TRBV11-3 to TRBJ1-2; D is perhaps TRBD1 (5 bases). With 2 bases removed from V and 8 bases from J, the gap between germline ends came to 12 bases. The CDR3 length is 13 residues. Germline loops: CDR1 SGHNT, CDR2 YENEEA. Written as DNA, the CDR3 is TGTGCCAGCAGCTTACACGGGGGAGGGGGCTACACCTTC. Translation: CASSLHGGGGYTF.

J is TRBJ1-3 and V is TRBV4-2, with unresolved D. In germline, CDR1 is LGHNA, CDR2 YNFKEQ. Trimming removed 1 base from V and 0 bases from J, with 13 bases in between. The CDR3 contains 17 residues. The CDR3 DNA reads as TGTGCCAGCAGCCAAGTATCCGGGTCTTACTCTGGAAACACCATATATTTT. Protein product: CASSQVSGSYSGNTIYF.

The chain is built from TRBV4-2 and TRBJ2-1; 10 positions agree with TRBD2. Germline trimming cut 0 bases from V and 4 bases from J; bases unmatched to any gene: 3. Looked up from germline, CDR1 is LGHNA and CDR2 is YNFKEQ. The CDR3 has 16 amino acids. The CDR3 spells CASSQDKAGGYNEQFF. The CDR3 coding sequence is TGTGCCAGCAGCCAAGATAAAGCGGGAGGGTACAATGAGCAGTTCTTC.

The gene calls are TRBV28 and TRBJ1-2; 10 bases match TRBD1. V dropped 2 bases and J dropped 7; count of bases not matched to a gene: 4. The CDR3 sequence is 14 residues long. The germline gives CDR1 MDHEN, CDR2 SYDVKM. CDR3 in DNA: TGTGCCAGCAGTTTACCCCGGGACAGGGGTGGCTACACCTTC. Amino acids: CASSLPRDRGGYTF.

In this sample, this clone turned up once. The chain couples TRBV15 to TRBJ2-2; D gene unclear. Germline V lookup: CDR1 LNHNV, CDR2 YYDKDF (reference sequence). The V gene lost 9 bases and the J gene lost 6 bases, with 8 bases spanning the gap. This CDR3 region has 11 residues. Here the CDR3 reads CATTNSGELFF. CDR3 DNA: TGTGCCACAACCAACTCCGGGGAGCTGTTTTTT.

This rearrangement joins TRBV5-5 to TRBJ2-1; 9 bases map to TRBD2. This CDR3 is 18 amino acids long. The junction had 17 bases not matched to a gene; V was cut back by 1 base and J by 9 bases. CDR1 is SGHKS, CDR2 YYEKEE, per germline (reference sequence). CDR3 residues: CASSLRGSTSGPLSEQFF. The CDR3 DNA reads as TGTGCCAGCAGCTTGAGAGGATCGACTAGCGGTCCCTTAAGTGAGCAGTTCTTC.

The CDR3 DNA reads as TGTGCTAGTGGTCCCCACAGGGGGGAAGAGACCCAGTACTTC. Its translation is CASGPHRGEETQYF. V is TRBV12-5 and J is TRBJ2-5; 8 bases are a match to TRBD1. This CDR3 region has 14 residues. The ends lost 5 bases at V and 3 bases at J; junction bases unmatched: 5. Germline V lookup: CDR1 LGHNT, CDR2 FRNRAP.

This chain links TRBV9 with TRBJ2-1; 8 bases line up with TRBD2. V gave up 0 bases and J gave up 3 bases; unmatched junction bases: 8. Germline CDR1 SGDLS, CDR2 YYNGEE. The CDR3 length is 17 residues. CDR3 loop: CASSVGRDGRGYNEQFF. CDR3 DNA: TGTGCCAGCAGCGTAGGCCGAGACGGGAGGGGCTACAATGAGCAGTTCTTC.

The CDR3 region is CASSVGVTGVSGANVLTF. The CDR3 region has the DNA TGTGCCAGCAGCGTAGGGGTGACAGGGGTTTCTGGGGCCAACGTCCTGACTTTC. This chain connects TRBV9 to TRBJ2-6; 8 positions match TRBD1. The CDR3 length is 18 residues. The V gene's germline CDR1 is SGDLS and CDR2 YYNGEE. The V gene end was trimmed by 0 bases and the J gene end by 1 base; junction bases not matched to a gene: 6. Complete variable domain (other parts from reference TRBV9 and TRBJ2-6): DSGVTQTPKHLITATGQRVTLRCSPRSGDLSVYWYQQSLDQGLQFLIQYYNGEERAKGNILERFSAQQFPDLHSELNLSSLELGDSALYFCASSVGVTGVSGANVLTFGAGSRLTVL.

The V and J genes are TRBV5-1 and TRBJ2-7; D perhaps matches TRBD1 (6 bases). The germline V gene encodes CDR1 SGHRS and CDR2 YFSETQ. Trimming removed 1 base from V and 1 base from J, with 9 bases in between. The CDR3 totals 14 residues. CDR3 loop: CASSLTGLSYEQYF. The DNA for the CDR3 is TGCGCCAGCAGCTTGACAGGGTTATCCTACGAGCAGTACTTC.

The chain uses TRBV30 and TRBJ2-3; D is perhaps TRBD2 (6 bases). Trimming pared 5 bases from V and 2 bases from J, leaving 17 bases between. Germline-derived CDR1 and CDR2 are GTSNPN and SVGIG (reference sequence). There are 15 residues in the CDR3. CDR3 nucleotide sequence: TGTGCCTGGGTCCCGGGGGTCGTCAACACAGATACGCAGTATTTT. Translated: CAWVPGVVNTDTQYF.

V and J are TRBV30 and TRBJ2-7; 8 nucleotides match TRBD1. CDR3 length: 13 amino acids. Trimming cost V 6 bases and J 0 bases; bases outside gene matches: 4. The germline gives CDR1 GTSNPN, CDR2 SVGIG (reference sequence). The CDR3 here is CACVDRDSYEQYF. CDR3 sequence (DNA): TGTGCCTGCGTGGACAGGGACTCCTACGAGCAGTACTTC.

The chain joins TRBV2 to TRBJ1-6; D perhaps matches TRBD1 (5 bases). The germline V gene has CDR1 SNHLY and CDR2 FYNNEI. There are 15 residues in the CDR3. Trimming stripped 4 bases from V and 7 bases from J, with 14 bases between. CDR3 nucleotide sequence: TGTGCCAGCAGTGTCAGGGTTCTGTCGAATTCACCCCTCCACTTT. The encoded protein is CASSVRVLSNSPLHF.

This chain links TRBV7-9 with TRBJ2-7; D is unclear. Per the germline V gene, CDR1 is SEHNR and CDR2 is FQNEAQ (reference sequence). The CDR3 loop spans 14 amino acids. Trimming stripped 2 bases from V and 1 base from J, with 9 bases between. The CDR3 DNA follows: TGTGCCAGCAGCTTAAGCCTGAGATCCTACGAGCAGTACTTC. Amino acid sequence: CASSLSLRSYEQYF.

This sequence joins TRBV28 and TRBJ2-2, with 7 nucleotides matching TRBD2. The CDR3 consists of 18 residues. V shed 6 bases, J shed 1 base, and the junction held 14 bases outside the gene matches. The germline V gene has CDR1 MDHEN and CDR2 SYDVKM. The CDR3 nucleotides read TGTGCCAGCAGGATCCTTTCAACCGGGACTAAGAACACCGGGGAGCTGTTTTTT. It codes for CASRILSTGTKNTGELFF.